These T cell receptor beta chains were read from a single sample in a study of Graves' ophthalmopathy and Graves' hyperthyroidism. TCRdb analysed the multiplex PCR reads with MiXCR anew, one entry per CDR3 protein. The table has 650,000 to 800,000 distinct CDR3 sequences, about two fifths seen once. Sequences were obtained from peripheral blood. The source is an adult man with Graves' ophthalmopathy. Each CDR3 is given with its conserved first and last residue. The D gene is left open where the match is weak. A row's size may be missing; if present it is once, few, many or a size class.

13 TRBJ2-3 few TRBV5-1 . CASSQFLGGTQYF TGCGCCAGCAGCCAATTTCTCGGTGGTACGCAGTATTTT
16 TRBJ1-5 many TRBV9 . CASSVSPVNSNQPQHF TGTGCCAGCAGCGTAAGCCCAGTTAATAGCAATCAGCCCCAGCATTTT
13 TRBJ1-1 many TRBV29-1 TRBD1 CSVGTGAGTEAFF TGCAGCGTTGGGACAGGGGCGGGTACTGAAGCTTTCTTT
14 TRBJ2-5 . TRBV5-1 TRBD1 CAGSLDRGQETQYF TGCGCCGGCAGTTTGGACAGGGGGCAAGAGACCCAGTACTTC
16 TRBJ1-5 many TRBV24-1 . CATSDGTKPSNQPQHF TGTGCCACCAGTGATGGGACGAAACCTAGCAATCAGCCCCAGCATTTT
13 TRBJ1-6 many TRBV11-2 . CASMVTYNSPLHF TGTGCCAGCATGGTCACATATAATTCACCCCTCCACTTT
14 TRBJ1-1 many TRBV5-1 . CASSLGQQTSEAFF TGCGCCAGCAGCTTAGGACAGCAGACATCTGAAGCTTTCTTT
13 TRBJ2-5 . TRBV7-2 . CASSLVGAVTQYF TGTGCCAGCAGCCTTGTGGGGGCTGTGACCCAGTACTTC
12 TRBJ1-5 . TRBV11-1 . CASRYRGRAQHF TGTGCCAGCCGTTATCGAGGGAGGGCCCAGCATTTT
14 TRBJ2-7 once TRBV2 . CAWSVRARAYEQYF TGTGCCTGGAGTGTACGGGCCAGGGCCTACGAGCAGTACTTC
12 TRBJ1-2 many TRBV2 . CASSEVAYGYTF TGTGCCAGCAGTGAAGTGGCCTATGGCTACACCTTC
17 TRBJ2-7 . TRBV5-1 TRBD1 CASSLDGWTGSSYEQYF TGCGCCAGCAGCTTGGACGGCTGGACAGGGAGCTCCTACGAGCAGTACTTC
16 TRBJ2-7 . TRBV4-3 . CASSQARGGYAYEQYF TGCGCCAGCAGCCAAGCTAGAGGGGGGTATGCCTACGAGCAGTACTTC
16 TRBJ2-5 few TRBV9 . CASSVVGGGKQETQYF TGTGCCAGCAGCGTAGTAGGTGGGGGGAAACAAGAGACCCAGTACTTC
14 TRBJ2-7 many TRBV7-2 . CASSVGTYSYEQYF TGTGCCAGCAGCGTCGGGACGTATTCCTACGAGCAGTACTTC
14 TRBJ2-7 many TRBV2 TRBD1 CASSEGRGPYEQYF TGTGCCAGCAGTGAAGGCAGGGGGCCCTACGAGCAGTACTTC
14 TRBJ2-5 . TRBV7-2 . CASSAYYPGETQYF TGCGCCAGCAGCGCGTACTACCCGGGAGAGACCCAGTACTTC
14 TRBJ1-2 many TRBV9 TRBD1 CASSAGQGAMGYTF TGTGCCAGCAGCGCGGGACAGGGGGCGATGGGCTACACCTTC
15 TRBJ1-4 . TRBV7-8 TRBD1 CASSLLGQGEEKLFF TGTGCCAGCAGCTTATTGGGACAGGGTGAAGAAAAACTGTTTTTT
15 TRBJ2-7 . TRBV6-1 . CASRRLTVSSYEQYF TGTGCCAGCAGGCGACTAACGGTGAGCTCCTACGAGCAGTACTTC
15 TRBJ1-5 many TRBV2 TRBD1 CASTIQGKGNQPQHF TGTGCCAGCACTATACAGGGGAAGGGCAATCAGCCCCAGCATTTT
13 TRBJ2-5 . TRBV24-1 TRBD1 CATSDTGDQPQYF TGTGCCACCAGTGACACAGGGGATCAGCCCCAGTACTTC
15 TRBJ1-6 many TRBV19 . CASSIWTSSISPLHF TGTGCCAGTAGTATATGGACCTCATCGATTTCACCCCTCCACTTT
12 TRBJ1-2 many TRBV29-1 . CSVDSANYGYTF TGCAGCGTTGATTCAGCTAACTATGGCTACACCTTC
13 TRBJ2-7 many TRBV10-3 . CAISVGTQHEQYF TGTGCCATCAGTGTTGGGACCCAGCACGAGCAGTACTTC